This entry features one T cell receptor (beta chain) sequence. The data originate from a study of blood T cells in healthy people across ages. As for the study in general: About one barcoded beta molecule per two T cells was captured by template switching.

CDR1 and CDR2 (germline): SGDLS, YYNGEE. The CDR3 loop spans 12 amino acids. Losses at the gene ends were 3 bases for V and 11 bases for J; bases not matched to a gene: 5. With a J-beta primer mix and a sample-barcoded 5' primer, a second PCR ran roughly 6 to 11 cycles. CDR3-containing paired-end reads numbering at least 2.5 million came from each sample. TCRdb independently ran MiXCR on the 5' RACE reads; one entry per CDR3 protein. The table records hundreds of thousands of distinct CDR3 sequences, roughly 30% of them present only once. It was around 9 milliliters of peripheral blood that were drawn from each donor.

The chain employs TRBV9 and TRBJ2-7; 10 bases are a match to TRBD1. The sample taken for sequencing was blood. The sequence derives from a woman over 75 in good health. CDR3 in amino acids: CASSGTGGLKYF. In DNA form, the CDR3 reads TGTGCCAGCAGCGGGACAGGGGGACTTAAGTACTTC.